These T cell receptor beta chains were read from a single sample in a study of cytomegalovirus exposure and HLA in healthy donors. Clones were read by immunoSEQ multiplex PCR, and TCRdb kept only the in-frame ones, dropping some. Of about 130,000 clones in the sample, around 81% were seen once. Sequenced sample: PBMCs. These TCRs come from a female donor in good health and CMV-seronegative. CDR3s include the opening cysteine and the closing phenylalanine or tryptophan. Fields, in order: D gene, clone size, J gene, V gene, CDR3 protein, CDR3 DNA. The D gene is left open where the match is weak. Clone size is stated in some rows and not others, as once, few, many or a class when expanded.

D: .; size: .; J: TRBJ2-2; V: TRBV19; CDR3: CASSRQGWARELFF; DNA: TGTGCCAGTAGTAGGCAGGGGTGGGCCCGGGAGCTGTTTTTT
D: .; size: .; J: TRBJ1-2; V: TRBV7-9; CDR3: CASSLDRYYTF; DNA: TGTGCCAGTTCCCTAGACAGGTACTACACCTTC
D: TRBD1; size: .; J: TRBJ2-2; V: TRBV30; CDR3: CASWTGGDRGAVF; DNA: TGTGCTTCCTGGACAGGGGGCGATCGGGGAGCTGTTTTT
D: .; size: .; J: TRBJ2-7; V: TRBV10-1; CDR3: CASSVGDTHPYEQYF; DNA: TGCGCCAGCAGTGTTGGGGACACTCATCCCTACGAGCAGTACTTC
D: .; size: .; J: TRBJ1-3; V: TRBV5-4; CDR3: CASSQRVDYSGNTIYF; DNA: TGTGCCAGCAGCCAACGGGTAGACTACTCTGGAAACACCATATATTTT
D: TRBD2; size: .; J: TRBJ2-7; V: TRBV7-2; CDR3: CASSLGLSYEQYF; DNA: TGTGCCAGCAGCTTGGGACTATCCTACGAGCAGTACTTC
D: .; size: .; J: TRBJ2-5; V: TRBV5-1; CDR3: CASSLSVDTIIGETQYF; DNA: TGCGCCAGCAGCTTAAGCGTGGACACAATCATAGGAGAGACCCAGTACTTC
D: TRBD1; size: .; J: TRBJ1-2; V: TRBV4-2; CDR3: CASSQVSGGQVYGYTF; DNA: TGTGCCAGCAGCCAAGTGTCAGGGGGACAGGTCTATGGCTACACCTTC
D: .; size: .; J: TRBJ1-5; V: TRBV9; CDR3: CASSVSGQGNQPQHF; DNA: TGTGCCAGCAGCGTATCAGGGCAGGGCAATCAGCCCCAGCATTTT
D: TRBD1; size: .; J: TRBJ2-7; V: TRBV5-1; CDR3: CASSSETGLRSF; DNA: TGCGCCAGCTCTTCAGAGACAGGGCTTAGGTCCTTC
D: TRBD2; size: .; J: TRBJ2-4; V: TRBV19; CDR3: CASRPGTSGSPAKNIQYF; DNA: TGTGCCAGTAGGCCAGGGACTAGCGGGAGCCCAGCCAAAAACATTCAGTACTTC
D: .; size: once; J: TRBJ2-4; V: TRBV7-3; CDR3: CASSLGQGNIQYF; DNA: TGTGCCAGCAGCCTGGGGCAGGGGAACATTCAGTACTTC
D: .; size: .; J: TRBJ2-1; V: TRBV4-2; CDR3: CASSQADGDYNEQFF; DNA: TGTGCCAGCAGCCAAGCTGACGGGGATTACAATGAGCAGTTCTTC
D: .; size: few; J: TRBJ1-5; V: TRBV28; CDR3: CASSFLKGVRNQPQHF; DNA: TGTGCCAGCAGTTTCCTGAAGGGGGTAAGGAATCAGCCCCAGCATTTT
D: TRBD1; size: .; J: TRBJ1-2; V: TRBV5-6; CDR3: CASSRDRGAYGYTF; DNA: TGTGCCAGCAGCCGGGACAGGGGAGCCTATGGCTACACCTTC
D: .; size: few; J: TRBJ1-6; V: TRBV6-1; CDR3: CASSGVGSSYNSPLHF; DNA: TGTGCCAGCAGTGGAGTGGGCAGCTCCTATAATTCACCCCTCCACTTT
D: .; size: .; J: TRBJ1-6; V: TRBV5-1; CDR3: CASSFNRLTGSPLHF; DNA: TGCGCCAGCAGCTTTAACAGACTAACGGGTTCACCCCTCCACTTT
D: .; size: .; J: TRBJ1-1; V: TRBV6-5; CDR3: CASSLPPPGEAFF; DNA: TGTGCCAGCAGTTTACCCCCACCGGGTGAAGCTTTCTTT
D: TRBD1; size: .; J: TRBJ1-5; V: TRBV28; CDR3: CASSETGPSNQPQHF; DNA: TGTGCCAGCAGCGAGACAGGGCCAAGCAATCAGCCCCAGCATTTT
D: TRBD1; size: once; J: TRBJ1-1; V: TRBV6-1; CDR3: CASSEFLTGGSVEAFF; DNA: TGTGCCAGCAGTGAATTCCTGACAGGGGGCTCGGTTGAAGCTTTCTTT
D: TRBD1; size: .; J: TRBJ1-5; V: TRBV19; CDR3: CASSRDRGQGQPQHF; DNA: TGTGCCAGTAGTCGGGACAGGGGGCAGGGTCAGCCCCAGCATTTT
D: TRBD1; size: .; J: TRBJ2-7; V: TRBV25-1; CDR3: CASSGRQGNEQYF; DNA: TGTGCCAGCAGTGGACGACAGGGGAACGAGCAGTACTTC
D: TRBD1; size: once; J: TRBJ1-2; V: TRBV27; CDR3: CASSPRDRGFDGYTF; DNA: TGTGCCAGCAGTCCCCGGGACAGGGGGTTCGATGGCTACACCTTC